This TCR beta chain comes out of a study of cytomegalovirus exposure and HLA in healthy donors. Study conclusions and caveats: V- and J-gene trimming of TCR beta was linked (in a later analysis) to a missense DCLRE1C variant. Presence/absence comparisons presumed near-even sequencing depth among donors.

Trimming stripped 3 bases from V and 2 bases from J, with 8 bases between. The CDR3 extends over 14 amino acids. In germline, CDR1 is SGHTA, CDR2 FQGNSA. PCR used 60 Vbeta primers and 13 Jbeta primers. Per the study methods: Later work found around 72 million unique TCR beta chains, with roughly 11 million shared. Sequencing was performed with immunoSEQ multiplex PCR; in TCRdb, only in-frame clones are kept and a portion is missing. The V and J calls and clone size come from that table; D and trimming were worked out from the DNA. The sample consists of under 200,000 clones, 80% to 90% of them appearing once. Comments on this clone: The antigen is unknown.

The sequenced material came from PBMCs. This chain uses TRBV7-2 with TRBJ2-1; D possibly corresponds to TRBD1 (6 bases). The receptor's source is a young man in good health and CMV-seronegative. CDR3 DNA sequence: TGTGCCAGCAGCTTGGACAGTCCCTACAATGAGCAGTTCTTC. Its translation: CASSLDSPYNEQFF.